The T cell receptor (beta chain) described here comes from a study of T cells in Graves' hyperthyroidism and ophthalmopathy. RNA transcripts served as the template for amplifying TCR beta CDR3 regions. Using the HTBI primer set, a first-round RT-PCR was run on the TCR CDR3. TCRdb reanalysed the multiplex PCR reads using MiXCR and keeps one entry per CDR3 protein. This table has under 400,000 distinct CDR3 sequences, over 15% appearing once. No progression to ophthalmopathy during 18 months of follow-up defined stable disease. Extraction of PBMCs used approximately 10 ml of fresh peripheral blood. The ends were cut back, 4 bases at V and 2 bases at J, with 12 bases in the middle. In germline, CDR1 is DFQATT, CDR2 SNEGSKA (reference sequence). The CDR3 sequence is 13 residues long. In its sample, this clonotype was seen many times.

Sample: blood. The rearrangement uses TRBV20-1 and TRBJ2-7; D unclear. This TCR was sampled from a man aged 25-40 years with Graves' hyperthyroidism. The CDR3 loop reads CSAMRNPTYEQYF. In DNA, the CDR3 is TGCAGTGCTATGAGGAACCCAACCTACGAGCAGTACTTC.